What follows describes a single TCR beta chain. This sample was taken from a study of blood T cell repertoires in COVID-19. Under the authors' procedure: How many nucleated cells were present was estimated from reference gene primer amplification. Using immunoSEQ multiplex PCR, the repertoire was profiled, and TCRdb retains in-frame clones only, with some absent. The DNA was the basis for D and trimming; V, J and clone size are from that table. This table holds some 200,000 clones, roughly 80% found once. Trimming stripped 7 bases from V and 3 bases from J, with 6 bases between. The germline CDR1 and CDR2 sequences are MDHEN and SYDVKM. The CDR3 covers 11 residues.

The chain employs TRBV28 and TRBJ1-1, with D unclear. The receptor's source is a woman in her fifties or sixties who had recovered from COVID-19. The sequencing input was PBMCs or T cells enriched from blood (not recorded which). The DNA of the CDR3 is TGTGCCAGCATAGGAGACACTGAAGCTTTCTTT. Amino acids: CASIGDTEAFF.